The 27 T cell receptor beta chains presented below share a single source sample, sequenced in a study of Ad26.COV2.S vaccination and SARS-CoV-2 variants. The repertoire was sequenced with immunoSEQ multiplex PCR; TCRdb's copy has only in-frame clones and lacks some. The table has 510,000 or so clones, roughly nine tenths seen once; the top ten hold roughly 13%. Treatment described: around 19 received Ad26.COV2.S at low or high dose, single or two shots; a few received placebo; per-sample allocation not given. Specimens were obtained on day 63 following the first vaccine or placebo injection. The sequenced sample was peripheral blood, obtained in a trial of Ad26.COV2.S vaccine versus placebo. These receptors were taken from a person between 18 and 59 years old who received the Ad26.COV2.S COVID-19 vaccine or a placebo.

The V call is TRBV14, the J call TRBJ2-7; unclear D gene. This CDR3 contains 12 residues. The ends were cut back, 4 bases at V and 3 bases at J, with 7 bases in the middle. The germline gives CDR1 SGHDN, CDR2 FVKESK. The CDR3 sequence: CASSPANYEQYF. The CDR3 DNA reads TGTGCCAGCAGCCCGGCCAACTACGAGCAGTACTTC.

Here the CDR3 DNA reads TGTGCCAGCAGTGAGTGGCTTGGACAGGGTTCCTACGAGCAGTACTTC. Its translation is CASSEWLGQGSYEQYF. The chain links TRBV6-4 to TRBJ2-7; 8 bases map to TRBD1. CDR3 length equals 16 residues. Germline V gives CDR1 MRHNA, CDR2 SNTAGT. Trimming cost V 3 bases and J 1 base; bases outside gene matches: 8.

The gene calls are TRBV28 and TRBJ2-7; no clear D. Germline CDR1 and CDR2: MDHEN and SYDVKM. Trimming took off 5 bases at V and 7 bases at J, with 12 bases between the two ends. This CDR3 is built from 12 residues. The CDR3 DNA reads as TGTGCCAGCAGTGACAACCCTAGGGAGCAGTACTTC. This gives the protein CASSDNPREQYF.

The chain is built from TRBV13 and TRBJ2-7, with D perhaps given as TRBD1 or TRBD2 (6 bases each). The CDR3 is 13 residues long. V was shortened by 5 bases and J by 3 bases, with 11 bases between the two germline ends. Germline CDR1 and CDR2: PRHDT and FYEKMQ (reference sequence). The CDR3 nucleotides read TGTGCCAGCAGCGGAGGGGGGAGCTACGAGCAGTACTTC. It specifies CASSGGGSYEQYF.

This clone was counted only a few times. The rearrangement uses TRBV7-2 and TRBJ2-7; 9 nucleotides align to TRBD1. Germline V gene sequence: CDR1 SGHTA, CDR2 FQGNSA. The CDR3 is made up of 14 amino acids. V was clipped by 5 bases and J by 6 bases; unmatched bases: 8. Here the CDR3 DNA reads TGTGCCAGCAGCCGGGTAGGACAGGGGAGCGAGCAGTACTTC. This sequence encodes CASSRVGQGSEQYF.

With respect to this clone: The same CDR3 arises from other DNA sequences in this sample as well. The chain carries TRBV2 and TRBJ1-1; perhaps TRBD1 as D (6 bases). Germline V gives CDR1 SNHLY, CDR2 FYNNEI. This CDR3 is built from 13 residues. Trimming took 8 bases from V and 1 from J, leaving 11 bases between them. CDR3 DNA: TGTGCCAGCTCTGGACAGCGGAACACTGAAGCTTTCTTT. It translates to CASSGQRNTEAFF.

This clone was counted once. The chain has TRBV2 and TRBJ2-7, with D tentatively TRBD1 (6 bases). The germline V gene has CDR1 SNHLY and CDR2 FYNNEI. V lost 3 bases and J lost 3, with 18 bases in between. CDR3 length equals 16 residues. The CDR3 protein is CASSDRPTGVYYEQYF. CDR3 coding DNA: TGTGCCAGCAGTGATCGCCCGACAGGCGTATACTACGAGCAGTACTTC. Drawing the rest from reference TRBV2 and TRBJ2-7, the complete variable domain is EPEVTQTPSHQVTQMGQEVILRCVPISNHLYFYWYRQILGQKVEFLVSFYNNEISEKSEIFDDQFSVERPDGSNFTLKIRSTKLEDSAMYFCASSDRPTGVYYEQYFGPGTRLTVT.

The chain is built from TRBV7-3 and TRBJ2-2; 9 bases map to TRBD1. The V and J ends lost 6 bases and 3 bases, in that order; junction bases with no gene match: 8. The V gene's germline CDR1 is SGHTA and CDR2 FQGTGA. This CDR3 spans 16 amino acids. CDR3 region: CASSSPGQGHTGELFF. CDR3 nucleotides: TGTGCCAGCAGTTCTCCGGGACAGGGCCACACCGGGGAGCTGTTTTTT.

Here the CDR3 reads CTSSPRQGSSSYGYTF. CDR3 nucleotide sequence: TGCACCAGCAGCCCTAGACAGGGAAGTTCCTCGTATGGCTACACCTTC. This chain links TRBV1 with TRBJ1-2; the DNA was not used to check the table's D call, TRBD1. TRBV1 is a pseudogene. The CDR3 spans 16 residues.

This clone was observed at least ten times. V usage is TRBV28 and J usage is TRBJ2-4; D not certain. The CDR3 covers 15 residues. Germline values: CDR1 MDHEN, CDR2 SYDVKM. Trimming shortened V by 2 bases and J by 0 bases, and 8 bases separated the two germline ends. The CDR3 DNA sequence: TGTGCCAGCAGTTTACTGTCCGCAGCCAAAAACATTCAGTACTTC. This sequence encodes CASSLLSAAKNIQYF.

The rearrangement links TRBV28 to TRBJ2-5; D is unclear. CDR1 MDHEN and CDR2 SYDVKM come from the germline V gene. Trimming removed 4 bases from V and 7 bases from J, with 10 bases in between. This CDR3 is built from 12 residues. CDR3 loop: CASSSGIWTQYF. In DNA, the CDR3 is TGTGCCAGCAGTTCTGGGATTTGGACCCAGTACTTC.

The CDR3: CAWSTGSGANVLTF. CDR3 nucleotide sequence: TGTGCCTGGTCCACAGGATCTGGGGCCAACGTCCTGACTTTC. The chain carries TRBV30 and TRBJ2-6; D is perhaps TRBD1 (5 bases). V was trimmed by 5 bases and J by 1 base, leaving 9 bases between them. CDR3 length: 14 amino acids. Germline V gene data show CDR1 as GTSNPN and CDR2 as SVGIG (reference sequence). Based on the CDR3 plus reference TRBV30 and TRBJ2-6, the full variable domain is SQTIHQWPATLVQPVGSPLSLECTVEGTSNPNLYWYRQAAGRGLQLLFYSVGIGQISSEVPQNLSASRPQDRQFILSSKKLLLSDSGFYLCAWSTGSGANVLTFGAGSRLTVL.

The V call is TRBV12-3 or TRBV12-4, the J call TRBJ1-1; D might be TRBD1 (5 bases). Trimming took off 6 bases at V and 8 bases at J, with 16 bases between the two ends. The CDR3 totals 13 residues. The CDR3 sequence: CASSPRAEGEAFF. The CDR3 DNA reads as TGTGCCAGCAGCCCGAGGGCCGAGGGGGAAGCTTTCTTT.

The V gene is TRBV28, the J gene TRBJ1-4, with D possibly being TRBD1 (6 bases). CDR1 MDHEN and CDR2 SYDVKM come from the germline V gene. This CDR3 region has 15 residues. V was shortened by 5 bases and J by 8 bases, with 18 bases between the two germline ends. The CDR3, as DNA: TGTGCCAGCAGTACCGACAGGATGTCGGGGGAAAAACTGTTTTTT. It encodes CASSTDRMSGEKLFF.

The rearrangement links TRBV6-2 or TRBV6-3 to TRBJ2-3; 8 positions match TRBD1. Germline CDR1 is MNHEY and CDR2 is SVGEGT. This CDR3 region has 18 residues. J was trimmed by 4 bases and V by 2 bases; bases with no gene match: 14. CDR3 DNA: TGTGCCAGCAGTTACCCCGGACAGGGTAAAAGGACCTCAGATACGCAGTATTTT. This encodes CASSYPGQGKRTSDTQYF.

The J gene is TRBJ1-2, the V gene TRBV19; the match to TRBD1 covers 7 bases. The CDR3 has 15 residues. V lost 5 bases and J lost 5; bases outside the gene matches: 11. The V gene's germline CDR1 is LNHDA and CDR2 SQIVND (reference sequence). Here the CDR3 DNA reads TGTGCCAGTAGTGTACACAGGGGCGCAGAGTATGGCTACACCTTC. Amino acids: CASSVHRGAEYGYTF.

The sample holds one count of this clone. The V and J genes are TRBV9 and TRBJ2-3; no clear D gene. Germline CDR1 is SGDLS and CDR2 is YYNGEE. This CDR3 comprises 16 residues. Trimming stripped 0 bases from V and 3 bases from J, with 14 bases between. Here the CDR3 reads CASSVASFVGTDTQYF. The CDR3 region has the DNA TGTGCCAGCAGCGTAGCCTCGTTCGTTGGAACAGATACGCAGTATTTT.

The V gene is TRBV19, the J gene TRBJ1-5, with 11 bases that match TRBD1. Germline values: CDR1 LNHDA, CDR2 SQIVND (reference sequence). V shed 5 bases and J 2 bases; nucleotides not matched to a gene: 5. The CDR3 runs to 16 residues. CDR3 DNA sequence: TGTGCCAGTAGTCTGGACAGGGGGCTTGGCAATCAGCCCCAGCATTTT. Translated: CASSLDRGLGNQPQHF.

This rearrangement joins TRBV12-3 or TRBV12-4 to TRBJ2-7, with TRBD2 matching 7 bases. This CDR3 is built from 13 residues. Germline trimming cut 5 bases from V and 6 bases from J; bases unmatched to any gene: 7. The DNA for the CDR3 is TGTGCCAGCAGTCCCAGAGCGGGGCGCGAGCAGTACTTC. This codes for CASSPRAGREQYF.

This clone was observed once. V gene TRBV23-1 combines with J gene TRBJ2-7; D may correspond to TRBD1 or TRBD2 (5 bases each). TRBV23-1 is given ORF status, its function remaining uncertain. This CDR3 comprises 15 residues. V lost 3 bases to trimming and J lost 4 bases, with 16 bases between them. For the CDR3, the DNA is TGCGCCAGCAGTCAGCCCGTGGGGGTTTTGTACGAGCAGTACTTC. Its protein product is CASSQPVGVLYEQYF.

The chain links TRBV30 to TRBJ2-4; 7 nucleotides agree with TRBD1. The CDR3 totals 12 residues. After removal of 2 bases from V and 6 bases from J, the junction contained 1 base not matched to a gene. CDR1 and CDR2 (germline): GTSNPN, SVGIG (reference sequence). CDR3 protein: CAWSRGLNIQYF. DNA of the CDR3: TGTGCCTGGAGTAGGGGGCTAAACATTCAGTACTTC. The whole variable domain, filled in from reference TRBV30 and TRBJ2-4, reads SQTIHQWPATLVQPVGSPLSLECTVEGTSNPNLYWYRQAAGRGLQLLFYSVGIGQISSEVPQNLSASRPQDRQFILSSKKLLLSDSGFYLCAWSRGLNIQYFGAGTRLSVL.

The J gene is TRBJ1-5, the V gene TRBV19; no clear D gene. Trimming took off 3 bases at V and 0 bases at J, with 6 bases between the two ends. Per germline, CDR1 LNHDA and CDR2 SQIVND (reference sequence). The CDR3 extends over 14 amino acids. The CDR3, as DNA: TGTGCCAGTAGTATTACGGATAGCAATCAGCCCCAGCATTTT. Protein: CASSITDSNQPQHF.

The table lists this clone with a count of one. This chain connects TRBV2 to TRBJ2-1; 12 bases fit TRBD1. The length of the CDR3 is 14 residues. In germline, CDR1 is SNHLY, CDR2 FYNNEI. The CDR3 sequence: CATRDRGQNNEQFF. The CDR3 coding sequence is TGTGCAACCCGGGACAGGGGGCAAAACAATGAGCAGTTCTTC.

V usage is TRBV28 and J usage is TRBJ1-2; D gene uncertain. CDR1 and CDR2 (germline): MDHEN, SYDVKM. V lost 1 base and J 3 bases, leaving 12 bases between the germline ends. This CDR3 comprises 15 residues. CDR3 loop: CASSLSPLDDYGYTF. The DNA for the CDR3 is TGTGCCAGCAGTTTATCCCCCCTTGACGACTATGGCTACACCTTC.

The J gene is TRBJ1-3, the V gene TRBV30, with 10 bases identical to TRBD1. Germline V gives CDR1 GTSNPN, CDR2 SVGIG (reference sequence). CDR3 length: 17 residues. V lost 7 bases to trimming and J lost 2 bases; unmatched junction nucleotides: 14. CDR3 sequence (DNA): TGTGCCTTTTCCAATCCCCGGGACAGGGGAACTGGAAACACCATATATTTT. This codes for CAFSNPRDRGTGNTIYF. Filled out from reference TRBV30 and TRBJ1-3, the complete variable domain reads SQTIHQWPATLVQPVGSPLSLECTVEGTSNPNLYWYRQAAGRGLQLLFYSVGIGQISSEVPQNLSASRPQDRQFILSSKKLLLSDSGFYLCAFSNPRDRGTGNTIYFGEGSWLTVV.

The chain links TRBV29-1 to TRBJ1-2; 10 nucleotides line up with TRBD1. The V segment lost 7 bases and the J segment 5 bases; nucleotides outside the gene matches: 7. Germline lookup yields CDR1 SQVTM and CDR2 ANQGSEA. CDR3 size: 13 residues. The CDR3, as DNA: TGCAGCGCTCGGACAGGGGGTTATTATGGCTACACCTTC. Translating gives CSARTGGYYGYTF.

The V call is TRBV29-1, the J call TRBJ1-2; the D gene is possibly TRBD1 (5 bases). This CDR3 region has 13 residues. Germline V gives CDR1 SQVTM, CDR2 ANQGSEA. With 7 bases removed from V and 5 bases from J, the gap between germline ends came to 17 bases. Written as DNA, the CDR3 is TGCAGCGGGGCGGGGAGGGGTGGTTATGGCTACACCTTC. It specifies CSGAGRGGYGYTF.